The next 32 T cell receptor beta chains were all read from a single sample in a study of T cells in tumors after PD-1 blockade. Sequencing used immunoSEQ multiplex PCR; TCRdb keeps in-frame clones, though not all of them. The table includes about 59,000 clones, around 80% detected once. The sequenced sample was PBMCs, obtained before anti-PD-1 treatment. These receptors came from a human donor with basal cell carcinoma.

V gene TRBV2 combines with J gene TRBJ1-1; TRBD1 matches 7 bases. The CDR3 has 14 residues. The V gene end was trimmed by 6 bases and the J gene end by 5 bases; junction bases not matched to a gene: 9. Germline V lookup: CDR1 SNHLY, CDR2 FYNNEI. CDR3 in amino acids: CASRVDRVWTEAFF. DNA for the CDR3: TGTGCCAGCAGGGTCGACAGGGTTTGGACTGAAGCTTTCTTT.

The chain couples TRBV15 to TRBJ1-3; possible D gene TRBD1, 6 bases. Trimming cost V 4 bases and J 0 bases, with 16 bases left between them. CDR1 LNHNV and CDR2 YYDKDF come from the germline V gene (reference sequence). CDR3 length: 17 residues. CDR3 residues: CATSIGGRLVSGNTIYF. CDR3 sequence (DNA): TGTGCCACCAGCATAGGGGGAAGGTTGGTCTCTGGAAACACCATATATTTT.

V is TRBV3-1 (or the pseudogene TRBV3-2) and J is TRBJ2-1; 8 positions match TRBD2. The length of the CDR3 is 16 residues. CDR1 is LGHDT and CDR2 is YNNKEL in the germline V gene (reference sequence). With 5 bases clipped from V and 7 bases from J, the junction kept 13 bases outside the gene matches. The CDR3 reads CASSSHDGTRRNEQFF. CDR3 sequence (DNA): TGTGCCAGCAGCTCCCACGACGGGACTAGGAGGAATGAGCAGTTCTTC.

V is TRBV18 and J is TRBJ2-7, with TRBD1 matching 7 bases. The CDR3 totals 14 residues. The J segment lost 2 bases and the V segment lost 2 bases, leaving 3 bases of the junction unmatched. Germline V gene sequence: CDR1 KGHSH, CDR2 LQKENI. In DNA form, the CDR3 reads TGTGCCAGCTCACCAGGGACAGCCACCTACGAGCAGTACTTC. It translates to CASSPGTATYEQYF.

The J gene is TRBJ2-7, the V gene TRBV6-5; 12 nucleotides align to TRBD2. CDR3 size: 15 residues. Germline trimming cut 6 bases from V and 1 base from J; bases unmatched to any gene: 4. In germline, CDR1 is MNHEY, CDR2 SVGAGI. As DNA, the CDR3 is TGTGCCAGCAGGGCGGGACTAGCGGGTTCCTACGAGCAGTACTTC. Translation: CASRAGLAGSYEQYF.

The chain couples TRBV29-1 to TRBJ1-5; TRBD1 matches 9 bases. The V gene's germline CDR1 is SQVTM and CDR2 ANQGSEA. V lost 4 bases to trimming and J lost 2 bases; unmatched junction nucleotides: 3. There are 14 residues in the CDR3. CDR3 loop: CSVGDRAGNQPQHF. CDR3 nucleotides: TGCAGCGTTGGGGACAGGGCAGGCAATCAGCCCCAGCATTTT.

The gene calls are TRBV4-2 and TRBJ1-2; the D gene is possibly TRBD1 (6 bases). The CDR3 runs 14 residues. CDR1 and CDR2 from the germline V gene are LGHNA and YNFKEQ. Deletions cut 0 bases from V and 7 bases from J, with 12 bases between. The CDR3 loop reads CASSQDTGGSGYTF. The CDR3 DNA follows: TGTGCCAGCAGCCAAGATACGGGGGGCTCTGGCTACACCTTC.

The CDR3 is CASRRSAGELFF. CDR3 coding DNA: TGTGCCAGCAGGAGATCGGCCGGGGAGCTGTTTTTT. The chain couples TRBV9 to TRBJ2-2; D remains unclear. Germline values: CDR1 SGDLS, CDR2 YYNGEE. This CDR3 region has 12 residues. V lost 5 bases to trimming and J lost 6 bases, with 8 bases between them.

The chain couples TRBV6-6 to TRBJ2-7; 9 bases agree with TRBD1. The J segment lost 7 bases and the V segment lost 2 bases, leaving 6 bases of the junction unmatched. The germline V gene has CDR1 MNHNY and CDR2 SVGAGI (reference sequence). The CDR3 covers 14 residues. The CDR3, as DNA: TGTGCCAGCAGTTACGGGGGACAGGGTACAGAGCAGTACTTC. It specifies CASSYGGQGTEQYF.

This clone was seen a handful of times. This rearrangement joins TRBV2 to TRBJ1-2; no reliable D call. The CDR3 contains 12 residues. Germline V gene lookup returns CDR1 SNHLY and CDR2 FYNNEI. V gave up 4 bases and J gave up 6 bases, with 9 bases separating them. CDR3 sequence: CASSVVTDGYTF. CDR3 sequence (DNA): TGTGCCAGCAGTGTGGTAACAGATGGCTACACCTTC.

The rearrangement joins TRBV11-3 to TRBJ2-2; D gene uncertain. The CDR3 runs 13 residues. Trimming took 2 bases from V and 0 from J, leaving 1 base between them. The germline CDR1 and CDR2 sequences are SGHNT and YENEEA. The CDR3 protein is CASSLTNTGELFF. The CDR3 nucleotides are TGTGCCAGCAGCTTAACGAACACCGGGGAGCTGTTTTTT.

The chain joins TRBV12-3 or TRBV12-4 to TRBJ1-4; D uncertain. CDR3 length equals 12 residues. The ends were cut back, 6 bases at V and 10 bases at J, with 12 bases in the middle. As DNA, the CDR3 is TGTGCCAGCAGCCCGGAATCAGTAAAACTGTTTTTT. Translated, it gives CASSPESVKLFF.

The chain links TRBV5-5 to TRBJ2-1, with 7 bases identical to TRBD1. The germline V gene encodes CDR1 SGHKS and CDR2 YYEKEE (reference sequence). V lost 3 bases to trimming and J lost 9 bases; unmatched junction nucleotides: 6. The CDR3 spans 13 residues. CDR3 loop: CASSSQTGFEQFF. CDR3 DNA: TGTGCCAGCAGCTCCCAGACAGGGTTTGAGCAGTTCTTC.

This clone occurred a few times. This chain uses TRBV2 with TRBJ1-1; D unclear. Germline CDR1 and CDR2: SNHLY and FYNNEI. With 5 bases removed from V and 1 base from J, the gap between germline ends came to 11 bases. There are 14 residues in the CDR3. CDR3 bases: TGTGCCAGCAGTTATATGATAGGGAACACTGAAGCTTTCTTT. Translating gives CASSYMIGNTEAFF.

The genes are TRBV5-1 and TRBJ1-2; no firm D call. Germline CDR1 and CDR2: SGHRS and YFSETQ. The CDR3 runs 13 residues. V shed 4 bases and J shed 4 bases, with 11 bases lying between them. The chain's CDR3 is CASSPREAYGYTF. The CDR3 DNA reads TGCGCCAGCAGCCCGCGAGAGGCCTATGGCTACACCTTC.

There are a few counts of this clone. This chain uses TRBV7-9 with TRBJ2-1; perhaps TRBD2 as D (6 bases). V was pared by 2 bases and J by 4 bases, with 15 bases between. CDR1 SEHNR and CDR2 FQNEAQ come from the germline V gene (reference sequence). This CDR3 spans 16 amino acids. CDR3 sequence (DNA): TGTGCCAGCAGCTTATCGGGACTTCTTCTATACAATGAGCAGTTCTTC. It codes for CASSLSGLLLYNEQFF.

The gene calls are TRBV19 and TRBJ1-6, with 9 positions matching TRBD1. The germline V gene has CDR1 LNHDA and CDR2 SQIVND (reference sequence). V trimming: 3 bases; J trimming: 7 bases; junction bases outside the gene matches: 4. This CDR3 has 15 amino acids. CDR3 sequence: CASSMLGQGNSPLHF. CDR3 bases: TGTGCCAGTAGTATGTTGGGACAGGGAAATTCACCCCTCCACTTT.

The chain carries TRBV2 and TRBJ2-5, with 8 bases that match TRBD2. Germline V gene lookup returns CDR1 SNHLY and CDR2 FYNNEI. CDR3 size: 15 residues. V lost 5 bases to trimming and J lost 2 bases; unmatched junction nucleotides: 7. In nucleotides, the CDR3 is TGTGCCAGCAGTAAAGGGCCTAGCGGGCAAGAGACCCAGTACTTC. Protein: CASSKGPSGQETQYF.

The chain carries TRBV27 and TRBJ2-3, with 7 bases lining up with TRBD1. V was pared by 3 bases and J by 6 bases, with 6 bases of the junction left unmatched. Germline lookup yields CDR1 MNHEY and CDR2 SMNVEV (reference sequence). This CDR3 comprises 14 residues. The CDR3 nucleotides are TGTGCCAGCAGTTTTTTCAAGGGGGCGGATACGCAGTATTTT. Its translation is CASSFFKGADTQYF.

The chain recombines TRBV6-4 with TRBJ2-1; 12 nucleotides match TRBD2. Germline CDR1 and CDR2: MRHNA and SNTAGT. The V and J ends lost 6 bases and 5 bases, in that order; junction bases with no gene match: 8. CDR3 length: 16 amino acids. The DNA for the CDR3 is TGTGCCAGCAGCTTCGCTAGCGGGGGGGCAAACAATGAGCAGTTCTTC. The encoded protein is CASSFASGGANNEQFF.

V and J are TRBV5-1 and TRBJ1-6, with 8 bases aligning to TRBD1. The germline CDR1 and CDR2 sequences are SGHRS and YFSETQ. J lost 3 bases, V lost 4 bases, and 3 bases had no gene match. The CDR3 totals 15 residues. In nucleotides, the CDR3 is TGCGCCAGCAGCCACGACAGGGGCTATAATTCACCCCTCCACTTT. Encoded protein: CASSHDRGYNSPLHF.

The chain carries TRBV30 and TRBJ2-5; 9 positions agree with TRBD2. Trimming removed 1 base from V and 6 bases from J; junction bases left unmatched: 6. The length of the CDR3 is 14 residues. Germline loops: CDR1 GTSNPN, CDR2 SVGIG (reference sequence). The CDR3 region is CAWSGGGGAQTQYF. DNA for the CDR3: TGTGCCTGGAGTGGTGGCGGGGGGGCACAGACCCAGTACTTC. Based on the CDR3 plus reference TRBV30 and TRBJ2-5, the full variable domain is SQTIHQWPATLVQPVGSPLSLECTVEGTSNPNLYWYRQAAGRGLQLLFYSVGIGQISSEVPQNLSASRPQDRQFILSSKKLLLSDSGFYLCAWSGGGGAQTQYFGPGTRLLVL.

The chain links TRBV5-4 to TRBJ1-1, with D hard to call. Trimming stripped 5 bases from V and 1 base from J, with 12 bases between. Germline CDR1 reads SGHNT; CDR2 reads YYREEE (reference sequence). The CDR3 loop spans 14 amino acids. The CDR3 here is CASRDGRTNTEAFF. CDR3 nucleotides: TGTGCCAGCAGGGATGGAAGGACGAACACTGAAGCTTTCTTT.

This sequence joins TRBV3-1 (or the pseudogene TRBV3-2) and TRBJ2-7; D is perhaps TRBD2 (7 bases). The CDR3 sequence is 15 residues long. The germline V and J ends were trimmed by 1 base and 3 bases, with 13 bases remaining between them. The germline gives CDR1 LGHDT, CDR2 YNNKEL (reference sequence). The CDR3 bases are TGTGCCAGCAGCCAAGCTGGGGGGGGCCTCTACGAGCAGTACTTC. Its protein is CASSQAGGGLYEQYF.

The chain is built from TRBV18 and TRBJ1-1, with TRBD1 as a possible D gene (5 bases). Germline V gene data show CDR1 as KGHSH and CDR2 as LQKENI. This CDR3 spans 13 amino acids. V was clipped by 1 base and J by 4 bases, with 7 bases between them. The CDR3 nucleotides read TGTGCCAGCTCACCACGACAGATCACTGAAGCTTTCTTT. Its translation: CASSPRQITEAFF. Full variable domain (remainder filled in from reference TRBV18 and TRBJ1-1): NAGVMQNPRHLVRRRGQEARLRCSPMKGHSHVYWYRQLPEEGLKFMVYLQKENIIDESGMPKERFSAEFPKEGPSILRIQQVVRGDSAAYFCASSPRQITEAFFGQGTRLTVV.

The V gene is TRBV11-1, the J gene TRBJ1-2; 7 positions match TRBD1. Germline trimming cut 5 bases from V and 7 bases from J; bases unmatched to any gene: 10. The CDR3 is 14 amino acids. CDR1 is SGHAT and CDR2 is FQDESV in the germline V gene (reference sequence). DNA for the CDR3: TGTGCCAGCAGCATATCCGACAGGGCCCCTGGCTACACCTTC. This sequence encodes CASSISDRAPGYTF.

The chain uses TRBV19 and TRBJ1-4; D is possibly TRBD1 (5 bases). The germline V gene has CDR1 LNHDA and CDR2 SQIVND (reference sequence). V was cut by 5 bases and J by 6 bases, with 13 bases left in between. The CDR3 length is 14 residues. CDR3 nucleotide sequence: TGTGCCAGTAGTGCCGGGGGAGTTGATGAAAAACTGTTTTTT. Translation gives CASSAGGVDEKLFF.

This clone has more than one count but fewer than ten. CDR3 sequence reads: CASSFRNTEAFF. In DNA form, the CDR3 reads TGTGCCAGCAGTTTCAGGAACACTGAAGCTTTCTTT. The chain uses TRBV12-3 or TRBV12-4 and TRBJ1-1; D is ambiguous. The CDR3 is 12 residues long. Between the trimmed V and J ends, which lost 3 bases and 1 base, there was a span of 3 bases.

In DNA, the CDR3 is TGTGCCAGCAGTGGGACAACCCTCGTCGGGGAGCTGTTTTTT. It translates to CASSGTTLVGELFF. This chain links TRBV2 with TRBJ2-2; TRBD1 is a possible D gene (5 bases). Germline V CDR1 and CDR2: SNHLY, FYNNEI. The CDR3 runs 14 residues. Trimming stripped 4 bases from V and 7 bases from J, with 13 bases between.

The chain links TRBV27 to TRBJ2-7; D is tentatively TRBD1 or TRBD2 (5 bases each). Between the trimmed V and J ends, which lost 4 bases and 2 bases, there was a span of 15 bases. This CDR3 is 15 amino acids long. The V gene's germline CDR1 is MNHEY and CDR2 SMNVEV (reference sequence). The CDR3 sequence is CASSSPGRPTYEQYF. CDR3 DNA sequence: TGTGCCAGCAGTTCCCCAGGGAGACCAACCTACGAGCAGTACTTC.

The chain links TRBV2 to TRBJ2-5; 7 positions match TRBD2. Trimming removed 10 bases from V and 5 bases from J; junction bases left unmatched: 4. Germline values: CDR1 SNHLY, CDR2 FYNNEI. There are 11 residues in the CDR3. As DNA, the CDR3 is TGTGCCACCGCGGGGGAGGAGACCCAGTACTTC. Encoded protein: CATAGEETQYF.

The genes are TRBV6-2 or TRBV6-3 and TRBJ1-6; weak D call: TRBD1 (5 bases). From germline, CDR1 is MNHEY and CDR2 SVGEGT. The CDR3 covers 13 residues. Trimming left V 5 bases short and J 7 bases short, with 9 bases between. CDR3 DNA sequence: TGTGCCAGCAGTACGACAGAGAATTCACCCCTCCACTTT. This codes for CASSTTENSPLHF.